Listed below are T cell receptor beta chains from one sample, sequenced in a study of CD8 T cells in ankylosing spondylitis. Using its own MiXCR run on the 5' RACE reads, TCRdb lists one record per CDR3 protein. The sample has approximately 130,000 distinct CDR3 sequences; around 9% are singletons. The sequenced sample consisted of blood, either unsorted or a sorted T cell fraction (not recorded which). Source of these receptors: a male donor with ankylosing spondylitis or in good health (not recorded which). Each CDR3 is given with its conserved first and last residue. A D gene is named only where the DNA matches it firmly. Not every row has a clone size; where given, it reads once, few, many or a size class.

TRBJ1-1 | TRBV29-1 | few | NA | TGCAGCGTGGAGGGGAGGAACACTGAAGCTTTCTTT | CSVEGRNTEAFF
TRBJ2-3 | TRBV20-1 | NA | TRBD1 | TGCAGTGCTCCCCGACCCGACAGGGCGATGGTAGCGACTAGCACAGATACGCAGTATTTT | CSAPRPDRAMVATSTDTQYF
TRBJ1-2 | TRBV4-3 | many | NA | TGCGCCAGCAGCCAAGGGACCGGGAGATCGGGTGGCTACACCTTC | CASSQGTGRSGGYTF
TRBJ2-5 | TRBV7-2 | many | TRBD2 | TGTGCCAGCAGCTTTGCTAGCGGGAGGGCGGTCGTGGAGACCCAGTACTTC | CASSFASGRAVVETQYF
TRBJ2-7 | TRBV29-1 | many | NA | TGCAGCGTTGGGGCCACAGCCTACGAGCAGTACTTC | CSVGATAYEQYF
TRBJ2-1 | TRBV5-1 | medium-sized | NA | TGCGCCAGCAGCGTAGGCGGGATCTACTCCTACAATGAGCAGTTCTTC | CASSVGGIYSYNEQFF
TRBJ2-1 | TRBV20-1 | NA | TRBD2 | TGCTGTGCTGAAGAACTAGCGGGAGCCGATTGGAATGAGCAGTTCTTC | CCAEELAGADWNEQFF
TRBJ2-1 | TRBV20-1 | many | NA | TGCAGTGCTAGGTATCTCTACAATGAGCAGTTCTTC | CSARYLYNEQFF
TRBJ2-1 | TRBV18 | NA | TRBD2 | TGTGCCAGCTCGCGACTGGGCGGGGGGTCGGATGAGCAGTTCTTC | CASSRLGGGSDEQFF
TRBJ2-2 | TRBV7-2 | few | NA | TGTGCCAGCAGCTTAGCCTACGGACTTGCTTCCACCGGGGAGCTGTTTTTT | CASSLAYGLASTGELFF
TRBJ1-2 | TRBV29-1 | few | NA | TGCAGCGTTGAATCGGGGGCGCGGGGCTACACCTTC | CSVESGARGYTF
TRBJ2-1 | TRBV7-2 | NA | NA | TGTGCCAGCAGCTTAGGACTGGCGGAGCCAATAAATGAGCAGTTCTTC | CASSLGLAEPINEQFF
TRBJ1-5 | TRBV19 | many | NA | TGTGCCAGTAGTATCCACCTGACGAACACGAATCAGCCCCAGCATTTT | CASSIHLTNTNQPQHF
TRBJ2-1 | TRBV6-5 | many | TRBD2 | TGTGCCAGCAGTTTTCCGGCGGGAGGGCCCACGCAGTTCTTC | CASSFPAGGPTQFF
TRBJ2-4 | TRBV29-1 | many | NA | TGCAGCGTTGTAGGGATCGAGACTCCAAACATTCAGTACTTC | CSVVGIETPNIQYF
TRBJ2-3 | TRBV6-2/TRBV6-3 | few | NA | TGTGCCAGCAGTTACGTGAGGGAGTGGCCAGATACGCAGTATTTT | CASSYVREWPDTQYF
TRBJ2-3 | TRBV7-8 | few | NA | TGTGCCAGCAGGTTAGGCGGGGGCACAGATACGCAGTATTTT | CASRLGGGTDTQYF
TRBJ2-2 | TRBV2 | NA | NA | TGTGCCAGCAGTGAGGGGAACACCGGGGAGCTGTTTTTT | CASSEGNTGELFF
TRBJ2-1 | TRBV6-2/TRBV6-3 | NA | NA | TGTGCCAGCAGTTACTTAAGCTCCTACAATGAGCAGTTCTTC | CASSYLSSYNEQFF
TRBJ2-7 | TRBV5-1 | NA | NA | TGCGCCAGCAGCCTTCGTAGCAATTCCTACGAGCAGTACTTC | CASSLRSNSYEQYF
TRBJ2-3 | TRBV18 | many | NA | TGTGCCAGCTCACCACGGACGACAGATACGCAGTATTTT | CASSPRTTDTQYF
TRBJ2-1 | TRBV7-2 | many | TRBD2 | TGTGCCAGCAGCTTAGCGAAACTAGCGAACCGCCCCGATGAGCAGTTCTTC | CASSLAKLANRPDEQFF
TRBJ2-5 | TRBV20-1 | NA | NA | TGCAGTGCCAGAGGTGCGGGTTGGCAAGAGACCCAGTACTTC | CSARGAGWQETQYF
TRBJ2-7 | TRBV7-7 | few | NA | TGTGCTAGCAGCTTAGGGTCGGGGAGCGAGCAGTACTTC | CASSLGSGSEQYF
TRBJ2-7 | TRBV29-1 | many | NA | TGCAGCGTTCGCAGGGGAAACGAGCAGTACTTC | CSVRRGNEQYF
TRBJ2-5 | TRBV5-5 | many | TRBD1 | TGTGCCAGCAGCTTGGAGGACAGGGGGGAGACCCAGTACTTC | CASSLEDRGETQYF
TRBJ2-1 | TRBV6-1 | many | TRBD1 | TGTGCCAGCACACCGGGACAGGGATACAATGAGCAGTTCTTC | CASTPGQGYNEQFF
TRBJ1-1 | TRBV25-1 | NA | NA | TGTGCCAGCAGTGAATGGGTAGCGGTGAACACTGAAGCTTTCTTT | CASSEWVAVNTEAFF
TRBJ2-3 | TRBV20-1 | NA | TRBD1 | TGCAGTGCTAGCCCGGGACAGGGGTTCCCCAGTCGGAGGGCAGATACGCAGTATTTT | CSASPGQGFPSRRADTQYF
TRBJ2-5 | TRBV12-3/TRBV12-4 | few | NA | TGTGCCAGCAGTTCTGCCGGCACGGCACCGGTGGAGACCCAGTACTTC | CASSSAGTAPVETQYF